This TCR beta chain was identified during a study of T cell repertoires in cytomegalovirus infection (dated by TCRdb to between 2019 and 2020). For the study in its entirety: Because public TCR beta signatures pointed to carriage of CMV infection together with the matching HLA type, the HLA type of each donor mattered for the analysis.

This clonotype turned up a few times. Its antigen remains unidentified. No base qualities exist here, and no much larger clone lies one base off it. TCRdb records Illumina HiSeq 1500 as the sequencer. The raw public data were reprocessed by TCRdb itself: fastp quality trimming at Q25, MiXCR clonotype calling, in-frame beta chains only. Every CDR3 protein is listed once, alongside the most common genes and DNA of its rows. The sample yields 170,000 or so distinct CDR3 sequences; roughly a sixth were counted once. Approximately 25% of the sample belongs to the ten largest clones. Findings and caveats that apply to the study as a whole: The ex vivo response was dominated by HLA-C-restricted CMV-specific TCR beta clonotypes, and the single most frequent clonotype in two of eight donors was supplied by these HLA-C-restricted clonotypes. Cumulative frequency of public TCR beta family members discriminated carriers of CMV infection plus the relevant HLA type in this cohort and an independent approximately 350-donor cohort.

V is shortened by 0 bases, J by 4 bases, and the region joining them spans 9 bases. The germline V gene encodes CDR1 SEHNR and CDR2 FQNEAQ (reference sequence). Including the terminal cysteine and phenylalanine, the CDR3 comprises 15 residues. The CDR3 DNA has 45 bases and is translated from base 1. This sequence originates from a human donor in good health (CMV status not recorded). Some clones in this sample may be carry-over from other donors' samples. This chain joins TRBV7-9 to TRBJ2-2; the D element might be TRBD1 or TRBD2, as each aligns at 6 bases. The sequencing sample was made of CD8+ T cells from PBMCs. The CDR3 reads as follows: CASSLAGGLTGELFF. In nucleotide form, the sequence is TGTGCCAGCAGCTTAGCGGGGGGCCTCACCGGGGAGCTGTTTTTT. Here the CDR3 is joined to the reference TRBV7-9 and TRBJ2-2 genes, and the full variable domain is: DTGVSQNPRHKITKRGQNVTFRCDPISEHNRLYWYRQTLGQGPEFLTYFQNEAQLEKSRLLSDRFSAERPKGSFSTLEIQRTEQGDSAMYLCASSLAGGLTGELFFGEGSRLTVL.